This T cell receptor beta chain was sequenced during a study of PD-L1 blockade in urothelial cancer. On the study more broadly: About nine tenths of the roughly 29 patients were men with bladder-origin urothelial cancer. Analyses used blood from 3 weeks (second dose) and 6 weeks after treatment start.

TCRdb's table, derived via immunoSEQ multiplex PCR, lists solely in-frame clones and lacks some. The sample has 48,000 or so clones, approximately 78% seen once; the top ten hold around 10%. Time point here: peripheral blood 6 weeks after treatment start. Locally advanced or metastatic urothelial carcinoma affected all patients. This TCR came from a man aged 70 or older with urothelial cancer. The sample in question was PBMCs, obtained around atezolizumab (anti-PD-L1) treatment.

CDR3 region: CASSSGTGAYEQYF. The CDR3 DNA reads as TGTGCCAGCAGCTCCGGGACAGGAGCCTACGAGCAGTACTTC. The J gene is TRBJ2-7, the V gene TRBV7-9; 8 nucleotides match TRBD1. Trimming removed 4 bases from V and 2 bases from J; junction bases left unmatched: 4. From germline, CDR1 is SEHNR and CDR2 FQNEAQ (reference sequence). This CDR3 has 14 residues.